The T cell receptor (beta chain) under discussion was sequenced for a study of early T cells in non-severe SARS-CoV-2 infection. General study results and limits: Private and CD4 specificities were missed by VDJdb matching, skewed to anti-spike CD8.

TCRdb reprocessed the 5' RACE reads via MiXCR and lists one record per CDR3 protein. Of 50,000 to 75,000 distinct CDR3 sequences detected, 5.9% appear once; the ten largest clones hold about 3%. This clonotype has at least ten counts. No antigen is known for it. V lost 5 bases and J lost 7, with 11 bases in between. CDR3 length equals 13 residues. Germline CDR1 reads SGHVS; CDR2 reads FNYEAQ. This sequence originates from an adult who was a healthcare worker with PCR-confirmed SARS-CoV-2 infection or an uninfected control (not recorded which). The chain carries TRBV7-6 and TRBJ1-4; D remains ambiguous. The specimen comprised whole blood, sampled at baseline. CDR3 loop: CASSRGNSEKLFF. Written as DNA, the CDR3 is TGTGCCAGCAGCCGAGGGAATTCTGAAAAACTGTTTTTT.